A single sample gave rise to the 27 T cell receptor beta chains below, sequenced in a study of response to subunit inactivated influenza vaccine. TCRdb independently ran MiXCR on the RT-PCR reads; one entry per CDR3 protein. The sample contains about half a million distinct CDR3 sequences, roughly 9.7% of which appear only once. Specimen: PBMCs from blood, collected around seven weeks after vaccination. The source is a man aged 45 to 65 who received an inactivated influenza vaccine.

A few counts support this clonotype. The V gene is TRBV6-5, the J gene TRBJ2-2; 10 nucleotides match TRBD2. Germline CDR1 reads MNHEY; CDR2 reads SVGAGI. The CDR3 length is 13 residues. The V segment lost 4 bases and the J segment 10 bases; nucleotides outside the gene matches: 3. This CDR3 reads CASSLAGGEELFF. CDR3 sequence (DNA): TGTGCCAGCAGTTTAGCGGGGGGTGAGGAGCTGTTTTTT.

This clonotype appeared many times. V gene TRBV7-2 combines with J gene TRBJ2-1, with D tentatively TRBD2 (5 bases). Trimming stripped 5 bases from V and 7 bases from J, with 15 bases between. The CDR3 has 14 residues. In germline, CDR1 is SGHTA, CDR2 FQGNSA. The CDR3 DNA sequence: TGTGCCAGCAGCCCCTCCCCAGCGGTGAATGAGCAGTTCTTC. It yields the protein CASSPSPAVNEQFF.

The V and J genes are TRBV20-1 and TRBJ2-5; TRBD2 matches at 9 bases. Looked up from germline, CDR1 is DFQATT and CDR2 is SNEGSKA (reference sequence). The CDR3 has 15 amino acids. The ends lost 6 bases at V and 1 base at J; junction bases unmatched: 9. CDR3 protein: CSAPELAGAQETQYF. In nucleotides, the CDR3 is TGCAGTGCCCCAGAATTAGCGGGGGCCCAAGAGACCCAGTACTTC.

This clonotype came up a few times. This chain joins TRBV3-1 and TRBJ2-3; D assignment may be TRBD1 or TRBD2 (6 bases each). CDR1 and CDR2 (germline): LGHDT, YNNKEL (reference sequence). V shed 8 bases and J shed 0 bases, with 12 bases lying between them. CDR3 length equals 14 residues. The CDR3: CASATGASTDTQYF. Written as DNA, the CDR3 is TGTGCCAGCGCTACGGGGGCTAGCACAGATACGCAGTATTTT.

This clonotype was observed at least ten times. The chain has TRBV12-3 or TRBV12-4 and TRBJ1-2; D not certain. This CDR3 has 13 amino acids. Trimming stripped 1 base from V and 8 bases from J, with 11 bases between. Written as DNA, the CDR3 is TGTGCCAGCAGTTTAGATCTGGTAGCGGGCTACACCTTC. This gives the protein CASSLDLVAGYTF.

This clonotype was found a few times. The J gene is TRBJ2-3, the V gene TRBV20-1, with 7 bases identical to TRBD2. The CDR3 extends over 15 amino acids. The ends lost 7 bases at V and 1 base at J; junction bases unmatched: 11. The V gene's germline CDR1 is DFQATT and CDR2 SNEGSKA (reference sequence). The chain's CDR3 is CSVERGGSGTDTQYF. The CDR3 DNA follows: TGCAGTGTTGAGCGGGGTGGGTCGGGCACAGATACGCAGTATTTT.

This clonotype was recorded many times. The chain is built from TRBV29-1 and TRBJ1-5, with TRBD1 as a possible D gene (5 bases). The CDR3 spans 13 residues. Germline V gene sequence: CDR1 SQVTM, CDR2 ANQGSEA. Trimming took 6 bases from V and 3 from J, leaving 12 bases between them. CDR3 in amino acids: CSVSRDYNQPQHF. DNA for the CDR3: TGCAGCGTCTCCCGGGACTACAATCAGCCCCAGCATTTT.

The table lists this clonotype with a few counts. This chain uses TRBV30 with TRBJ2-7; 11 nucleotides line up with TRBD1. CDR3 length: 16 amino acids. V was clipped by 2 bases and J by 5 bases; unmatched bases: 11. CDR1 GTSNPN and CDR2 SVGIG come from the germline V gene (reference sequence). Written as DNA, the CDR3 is TGTGCCTGGAGTAAGCCTTTCTGGGGACAGGGGGACGAGCAGTACTTC. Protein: CAWSKPFWGQGDEQYF.

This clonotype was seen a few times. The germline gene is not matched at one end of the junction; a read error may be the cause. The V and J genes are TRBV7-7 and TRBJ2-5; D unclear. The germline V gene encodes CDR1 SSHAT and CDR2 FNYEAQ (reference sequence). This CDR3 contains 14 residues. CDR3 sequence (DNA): TGTGCTAGCAGCTTAGATTACAGACAAGAGACCCAGTACTTC. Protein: CASSLDYRQETQYF.

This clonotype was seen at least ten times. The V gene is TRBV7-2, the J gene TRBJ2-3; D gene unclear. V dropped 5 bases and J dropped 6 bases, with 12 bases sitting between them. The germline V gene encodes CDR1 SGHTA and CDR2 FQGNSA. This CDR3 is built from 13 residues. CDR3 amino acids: CASSLIDGDTQYF. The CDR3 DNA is TGTGCCAGCAGCCTCATCGACGGGGATACGCAGTATTTT.

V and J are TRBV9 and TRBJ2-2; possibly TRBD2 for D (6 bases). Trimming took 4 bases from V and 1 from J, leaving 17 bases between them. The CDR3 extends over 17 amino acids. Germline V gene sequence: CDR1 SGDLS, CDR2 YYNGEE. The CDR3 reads CASSPYGDFRNTGELFF. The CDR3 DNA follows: TGTGCCAGCAGCCCCTATGGGGACTTTAGGAACACCGGGGAGCTGTTTTTT.

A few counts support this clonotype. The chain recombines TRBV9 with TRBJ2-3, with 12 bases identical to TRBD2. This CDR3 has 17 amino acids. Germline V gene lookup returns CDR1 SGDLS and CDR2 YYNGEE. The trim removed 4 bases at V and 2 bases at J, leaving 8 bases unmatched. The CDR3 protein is CASSRESSGGATDTQYF. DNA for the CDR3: TGTGCCAGCAGCAGAGAGTCTAGCGGGGGGGCCACAGATACGCAGTATTTT.

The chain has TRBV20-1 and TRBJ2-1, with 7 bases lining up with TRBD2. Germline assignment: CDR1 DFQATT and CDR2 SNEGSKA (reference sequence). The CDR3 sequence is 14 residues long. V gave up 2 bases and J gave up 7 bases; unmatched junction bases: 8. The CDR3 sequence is CSARTPGLLNEQFF. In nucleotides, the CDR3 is TGCAGTGCTAGAACGCCGGGACTACTAAATGAGCAGTTCTTC.

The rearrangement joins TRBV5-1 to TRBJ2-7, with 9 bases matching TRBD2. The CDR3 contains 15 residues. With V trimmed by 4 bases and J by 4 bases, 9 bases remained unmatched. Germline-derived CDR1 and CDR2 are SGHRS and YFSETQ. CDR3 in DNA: TGCGCCAGCAGCGCCCTGCTAGCGGGAAAGTACGAGCAGTACTTC. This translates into CASSALLAGKYEQYF.

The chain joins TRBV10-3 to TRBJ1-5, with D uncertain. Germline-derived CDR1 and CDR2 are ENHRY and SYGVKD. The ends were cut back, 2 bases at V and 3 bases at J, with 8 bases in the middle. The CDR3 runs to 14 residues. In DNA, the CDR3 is TGTGCCATCAGTGAGGTCAGGTACAATCAGCCCCAGCATTTT. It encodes CAISEVRYNQPQHF.

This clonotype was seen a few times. CDR3: CASSLRDGGTGELFF. CDR3 DNA: TGTGCCAGCAGCCTCCGGGACGGCGGGACCGGGGAGCTGTTTTTT. The gene calls are TRBV14 and TRBJ2-2, with D perhaps matching TRBD1 or TRBD2 (5 bases each). The V end was cut by 4 bases, the J end by 5 bases, with 14 bases between. The CDR3 totals 15 residues. Germline CDR1 is SGHDN and CDR2 is FVKESK.

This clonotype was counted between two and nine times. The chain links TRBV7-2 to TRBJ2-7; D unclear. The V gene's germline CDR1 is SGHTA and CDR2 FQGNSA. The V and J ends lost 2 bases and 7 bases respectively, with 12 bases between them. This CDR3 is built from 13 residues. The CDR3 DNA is TGTGCCAGCAGCTTACTCACATCGGTTGAGCAGTACTTC. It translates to CASSLLTSVEQYF.

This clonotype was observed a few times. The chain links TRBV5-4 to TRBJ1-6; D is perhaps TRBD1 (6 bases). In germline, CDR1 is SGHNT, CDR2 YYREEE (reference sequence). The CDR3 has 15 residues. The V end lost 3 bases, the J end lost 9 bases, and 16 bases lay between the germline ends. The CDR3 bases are TGTGCCAGCAGCTCGAGTCGGGGGCTAGGTTCACCCCTCCACTTT. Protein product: CASSSSRGLGSPLHF.

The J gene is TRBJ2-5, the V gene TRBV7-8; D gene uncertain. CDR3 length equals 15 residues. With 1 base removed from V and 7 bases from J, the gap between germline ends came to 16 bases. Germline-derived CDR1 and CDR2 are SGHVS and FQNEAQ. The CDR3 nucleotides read TGTGCCAGCAGCTTAGACCTCACGGCAGGCGGGACCCAGTACTTC. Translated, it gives CASSLDLTAGGTQYF.

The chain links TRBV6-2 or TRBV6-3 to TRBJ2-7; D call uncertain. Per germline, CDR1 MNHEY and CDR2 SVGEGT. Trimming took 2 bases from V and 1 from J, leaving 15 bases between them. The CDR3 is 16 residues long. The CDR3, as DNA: TGTGCCAGCAGTTACAAAGTCCGTCCTATTTCCTACGAGCAGTACTTC. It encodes CASSYKVRPISYEQYF.

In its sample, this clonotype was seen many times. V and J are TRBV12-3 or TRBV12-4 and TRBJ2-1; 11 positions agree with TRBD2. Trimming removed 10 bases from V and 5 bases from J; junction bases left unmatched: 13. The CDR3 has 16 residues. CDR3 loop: CATSVWTSGLNNEQFF. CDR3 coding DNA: TGTGCCACCTCCGTCTGGACTAGCGGGTTAAACAATGAGCAGTTCTTC.

In nucleotides, the CDR3 is TGCGCCAGCAGCCAAGTAGCGGGAGCAGTCAATGAGCAGTTCTTC. It codes for CASSQVAGAVNEQFF. The genes are TRBV4-1 and TRBJ2-1; 9 bases agree with TRBD2. The CDR3 is 15 residues long. V was clipped by 1 base and J by 6 bases; unmatched bases: 4. CDR1 and CDR2 from the germline V gene are MGHRA and YSYEKL.

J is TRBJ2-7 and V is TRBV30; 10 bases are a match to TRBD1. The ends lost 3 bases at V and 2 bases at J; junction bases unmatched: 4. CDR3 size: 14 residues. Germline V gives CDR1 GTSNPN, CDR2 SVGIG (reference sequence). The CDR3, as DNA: TGTGCCTGGAGCCGGGACAGGGGAACCTACGAGCAGTACTTC. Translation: CAWSRDRGTYEQYF.

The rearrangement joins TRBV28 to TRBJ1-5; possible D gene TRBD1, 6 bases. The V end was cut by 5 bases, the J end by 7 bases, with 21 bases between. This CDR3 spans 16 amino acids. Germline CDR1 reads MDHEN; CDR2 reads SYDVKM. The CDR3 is CASSPPIRGTKQPQHF. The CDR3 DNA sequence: TGTGCCAGCAGTCCCCCTATCAGGGGAACTAAACAGCCCCAGCATTTT.

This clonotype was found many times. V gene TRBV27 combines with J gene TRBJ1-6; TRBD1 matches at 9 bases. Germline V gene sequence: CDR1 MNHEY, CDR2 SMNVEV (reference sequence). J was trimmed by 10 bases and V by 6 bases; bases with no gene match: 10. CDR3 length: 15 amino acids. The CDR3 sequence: CASRPTGTGSSPLHF. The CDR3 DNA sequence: TGTGCCAGCAGACCCACCGGGACAGGGTCCTCACCCCTCCACTTT.

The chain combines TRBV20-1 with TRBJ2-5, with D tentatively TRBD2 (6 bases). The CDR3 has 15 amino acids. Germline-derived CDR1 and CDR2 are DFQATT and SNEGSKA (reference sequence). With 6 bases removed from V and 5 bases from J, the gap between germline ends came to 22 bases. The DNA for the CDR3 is TGCAGTGCCTCCATTCCCGGACTAACATCGGAGACCCAGTACTTC. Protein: CSASIPGLTSETQYF.

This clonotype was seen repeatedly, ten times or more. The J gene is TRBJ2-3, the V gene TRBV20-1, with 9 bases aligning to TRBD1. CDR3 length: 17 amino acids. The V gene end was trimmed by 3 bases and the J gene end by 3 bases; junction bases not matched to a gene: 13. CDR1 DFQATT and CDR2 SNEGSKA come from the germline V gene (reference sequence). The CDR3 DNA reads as TGCAGTGCTAGTGATATTTTGGGACAGGGTTTTACAGATACGCAGTATTTT. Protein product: CSASDILGQGFTDTQYF.